This T cell receptor beta chain emerged from a study of blood T cell repertoires in COVID-19. The wider study: Spain, Italy and the United States supplied samples that represented acute and convalescent COVID-19. In each case, the material was cDNA or gDNA derived from T cells, B-cell-depleted T cells, or PBMCs.

This clone was seen a single time. In the source study's methods: Amplified reference gene primers provided the basis for estimating nucleated cell counts. Generated by immunoSEQ multiplex PCR, the TCRdb table keeps only in-frame clones and is missing some. The V and J calls and clone size were taken over from that table, and D and trimming were inferred from the DNA. Of 200,000 to 300,000 clones in the sample, around 87% were seen once. The receptor was isolated from a woman aged 55 to 70 with COVID-19, enrolled during active disease. Sequencing was performed on peripheral blood.

The chain's CDR3 is CSASLAGSTDTQYF. In DNA form, the CDR3 reads TGCAGCGCCTCACTAGCGGGAAGCACAGATACGCAGTATTTT. V is TRBV29-1 and J is TRBJ2-3; 10 bases match TRBD2. In germline, CDR1 is SQVTM, CDR2 ANQGSEA. With V trimmed by 7 bases and J by 0 bases, 4 bases remained unmatched. CDR3 size: 14 residues.